What follows are 14 T cell receptor beta chains derived from one specimen sequenced in a study of regulatory T cells in long-lasting Graves disease. The time point was: newly diagnosed GD, antithyroid drugs for less than 3 months. Making the TCR library involved RNA that had been extracted from PBMCs. CDR3 regions were amplified by Arm-PCR using iRepertoire HTBI primers to build TCR beta libraries. One entry per CDR3 protein results from TCRdb running MiXCR on the multiplex PCR reads. The repertoire holds approximately 470,000 distinct CDR3 sequences, 15% to 20% seen once, with approximately 12% in the top ten. This sample also appeared in a second study, on T cells in Graves' hyperthyroidism and ophthalmopathy.

The source was peripheral blood mononuclear cells (PBMCs), collected at new diagnosis, from a patient treated with antithyroid drugs. These receptor sequences come from a man in his forties or fifties with Graves disease.

The J gene is TRBJ2-5, the V gene TRBV9; TRBD2 matches 11 bases. The CDR3 covers 17 residues. Germline CDR1 is SGDLS and CDR2 is YYNGEE. The trim removed 0 bases at V and 5 bases at J, leaving 9 bases unmatched. The CDR3 loop is CASSVGTSGRALETQYF. CDR3 nucleotides: TGTGCCAGCAGCGTAGGTACTAGCGGGAGAGCCTTGGAGACCCAGTACTTC.

This clonotype was counted ten times or more. J is TRBJ2-5 and V is TRBV28; 9 nucleotides align to TRBD1. V lost 5 bases, J lost 1 base, and 5 bases stayed unmatched. CDR1 and CDR2 from the germline V gene are MDHEN and SYDVKM. This CDR3 has 15 amino acids. The CDR3 DNA follows: TGTGCCAGCAGTAATAACAGGGGGCGCCAAGAGACCCAGTACTTC. Translation gives CASSNNRGRQETQYF.

The sample holds many counts of this clonotype. The chain is built from TRBV11-2 and TRBJ2-2, with D possibly matching TRBD1 (6 bases). Trimming took 5 bases from V and 3 from J, leaving 13 bases between them. The CDR3 consists of 15 residues. CDR1 is SGHAT and CDR2 is FQNNGV in the germline V gene. This chain's CDR3 is CASSRPDSYTGELFF. DNA of the CDR3: TGTGCCAGCAGCAGACCGGACAGCTACACCGGGGAGCTGTTTTTT.

This clonotype was picked up a small number of times. The J gene is TRBJ2-1, the V gene TRBV30; 8 positions match TRBD1. Germline V lookup: CDR1 GTSNPN, CDR2 SVGIG (reference sequence). CDR3 length equals 14 residues. Unmatched junction bases numbered 7, after V lost 8 bases and J lost 1 base. The CDR3 coding sequence is TGTGCCGGTAGACAGGGGTTTTCCTACAATGAGCAGTTCTTC. Protein product: CAGRQGFSYNEQFF.

This clonotype was counted many times. The chain joins TRBV24-1 to TRBJ1-2, with 9 bases identical to TRBD1. The CDR3 contains 14 residues. Germline CDR1 and CDR2: KGHDR and SFDVKD. J gave up 5 bases and V 3 bases, and 3 bases lay outside the gene matches. The CDR3 reads CATSDAGQGYGYTF. The CDR3 region has the DNA TGTGCCACCAGTGATGCGGGACAGGGTTATGGCTACACCTTC.

The V gene is TRBV27, the J gene TRBJ1-5; D ambiguous. CDR3 length equals 15 residues. Germline CDR1 MNHEY, CDR2 SMNVEV (reference sequence). The ends were cut back, 4 bases at V and 7 bases at J, with 17 bases in the middle. CDR3 sequence: CASSSGTYPGQPQHF. In DNA, the CDR3 is TGTGCCAGCAGTTCGGGAACTTACCCCGGCCAGCCCCAGCATTTT.

The gene calls are TRBV2 and TRBJ2-4; no definite D call. The CDR3 spans 16 residues. Trimming cost V 7 bases and J 0 bases, with 16 bases left between them. Germline CDR1 is SNHLY and CDR2 is FYNNEI. The CDR3 DNA follows: TGTGCCAGCACTTCAGTGGGCAGCCAAGCCAAAAACATTCAGTACTTC. Encoded protein: CASTSVGSQAKNIQYF.

The chain recombines TRBV19 with TRBJ2-1; D is possibly TRBD1 or TRBD2 (5 bases each). Germline V CDR1 and CDR2: LNHDA, SQIVND (reference sequence). This CDR3 has 15 amino acids. V was shortened by 1 base and J by 3 bases, with 10 bases between the two germline ends. CDR3 coding DNA: TGTGCCAGTAGTATAGGGGGGTTAATCTACAATGAGCAGTTCTTC. This encodes CASSIGGLIYNEQFF.

This clonotype has at least ten counts. The junction differs from germline at one of its ends, possibly a read error. V usage is TRBV28 and J usage is TRBJ2-1; 9 bases align to TRBD2. This CDR3 region has 15 residues. Germline V gene sequence: CDR1 MDHEN, CDR2 SYDVKM. The DNA of the CDR3 is TGTGCCATCAGTCCCCTAGCGGGAACGTACAATGAGCAGTTCTTC. Amino acids: CAISPLAGTYNEQFF.

In this sample, this clonotype turned up many times. This chain joins TRBV2 and TRBJ2-1, with 7 positions matching TRBD2. J was trimmed by 4 bases and V by 2 bases; bases with no gene match: 8. Germline V gives CDR1 SNHLY, CDR2 FYNNEI. There are 16 residues in the CDR3. The CDR3 DNA follows: TGTGCCAGCAGTGAAAGGCGGGAGTGGTCTTACAATGAGCAGTTCTTC. Its protein is CASSERREWSYNEQFF.

This clonotype has a count of ten or more. This chain connects TRBV12-3 or TRBV12-4 to TRBJ2-7, with 9 bases matching TRBD1. CDR3 size: 15 residues. Trimming took 6 bases from V and 5 from J; bases not matched to a gene: 11. This CDR3 is CASRERTGVGHEQYF. CDR3 DNA sequence: TGTGCCAGCAGGGAACGGACAGGGGTTGGCCACGAGCAGTACTTC.

The chain carries TRBV6-1 and TRBJ2-5; 9 bases match TRBD1. The CDR3 runs 14 residues. Germline CDR1 and CDR2: MNHNS and SASEGT. Trimming removed 5 bases from V and 7 bases from J; junction bases left unmatched: 8. CDR3 region: CASSNRGQAGTQYF. The CDR3 coding sequence is TGTGCCAGCAGTAACAGGGGGCAGGCAGGGACCCAGTACTTC.

This clonotype was detected ten times or more. The chain has TRBV6-1 and TRBJ2-2; perhaps D is TRBD1 or TRBD2 (5 bases each). V lost 4 bases to trimming and J lost 1 base, with 10 bases between them. The length of the CDR3 is 15 residues. Germline-derived CDR1 and CDR2 are MNHNS and SASEGT. CDR3 DNA sequence: TGTGCCAGCAGTGCCGGGACCCTGAACACCGGGGAGCTGTTTTTT. Translating it yields CASSAGTLNTGELFF.

Regarding this clonotype: Sequence at one end of the junction differs from germline and may be a read error. This rearrangement joins TRBV6-4 to TRBJ1-5; D gene ambiguous. The CDR3 length is 13 residues. The germline gives CDR1 MRHNA, CDR2 SNTAGT. The CDR3 is CASSYSTLGPQHF. CDR3 sequence (DNA): TGTGCCAGCAGTTACTCGACTTTAGGGCCCCAGCATTTT.